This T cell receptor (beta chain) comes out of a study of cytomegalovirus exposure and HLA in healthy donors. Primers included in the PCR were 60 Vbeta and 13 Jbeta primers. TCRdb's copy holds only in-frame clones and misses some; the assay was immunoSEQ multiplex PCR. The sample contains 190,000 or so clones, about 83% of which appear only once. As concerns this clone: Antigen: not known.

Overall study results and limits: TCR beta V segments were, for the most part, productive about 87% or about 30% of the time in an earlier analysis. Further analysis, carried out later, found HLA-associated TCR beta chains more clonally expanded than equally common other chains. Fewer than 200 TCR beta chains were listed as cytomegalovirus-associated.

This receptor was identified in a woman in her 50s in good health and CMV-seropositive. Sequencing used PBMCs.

CDR3 DNA sequence: TGCAGTGCTGGGAGGGACATCCGGTACTTC. It encodes CSAGRDIRYF. The J gene is TRBJ2-7, the V gene TRBV20-1, with a weak D call TRBD2 (7 bases). CDR3 length: 10 residues. Germline CDR1 reads DFQATT; CDR2 reads SNEGSKA (reference sequence). Trimming cost V 5 bases and J 12 bases, with 14 bases left between them.